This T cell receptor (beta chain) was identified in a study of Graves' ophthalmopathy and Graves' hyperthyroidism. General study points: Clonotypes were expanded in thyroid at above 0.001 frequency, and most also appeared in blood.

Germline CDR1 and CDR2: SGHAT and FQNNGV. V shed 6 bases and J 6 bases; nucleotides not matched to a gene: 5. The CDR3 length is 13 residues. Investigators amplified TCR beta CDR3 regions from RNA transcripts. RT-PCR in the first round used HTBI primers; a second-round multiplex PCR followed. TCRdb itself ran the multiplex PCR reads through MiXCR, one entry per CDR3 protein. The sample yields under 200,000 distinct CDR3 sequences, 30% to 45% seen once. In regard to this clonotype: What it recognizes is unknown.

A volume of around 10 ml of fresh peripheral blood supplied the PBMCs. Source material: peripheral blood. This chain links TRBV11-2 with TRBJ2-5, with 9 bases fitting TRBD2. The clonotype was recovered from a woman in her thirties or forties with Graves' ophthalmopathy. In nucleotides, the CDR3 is TGTGCCAGCAGACAACTAGCGGGTCAGACCCAGTACTTC. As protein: CASRQLAGQTQYF. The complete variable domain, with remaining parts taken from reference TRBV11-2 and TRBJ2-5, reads EAGVAQSPRYKIIEKRQSVAFWCNPISGHATLYWYQQILGQGPKLLIQFQNNGVVDDSQLPKDRFSAERLKGVDSTLKIQPAKLEDSAVYLCASRQLAGQTQYFGPGTRLLVL.